Below, 9 T cell receptor beta chains from the same sample are listed, as sequenced in a study of shared clonotypes between healthy human individuals. The naive CD8 population came from CD45RO-negative cells selected for CCR7, without terminally differentiated effector memory CD45RA+ cells. The method was immunoSEQ multiplex PCR; TCRdb's version includes in-frame clones alone and lacks a portion of them. Here the sample spans roughly 2.1 million clones, 85% to 95% being singletons. Sequencing was carried out using naive CD8+ T cells from PBMCs. The receptors originated from a man aged 18-30 years in good health. Some clones in this sample may be carry-over from other donors' samples.

The rearrangement joins TRBV7-8 to TRBJ2-3, with D perhaps TRBD2 (7 bases). Germline lookup yields CDR1 SGHVS and CDR2 FQNEAQ. The CDR3 length is 16 residues. Trimming removed 5 bases from V and 6 bases from J, with 21 bases in between. CDR3 sequence reads: CASSRGEGIILDTQYF. The CDR3 bases are TGTGCCAGCAGCAGGGGGGAGGGGATTATCCTTGATACGCAGTATTTT.

Of note for this clone: The junction differs from germline at one of its ends, possibly a read error. The chain joins TRBV27 to TRBJ2-7, with 9 bases fitting TRBD2. Germline lookup yields CDR1 MNHEY and CDR2 SMNVEV (reference sequence). The CDR3 sequence is 17 residues long. CDR3 nucleotides: TGTGCCAGCAGTTTGACCCCCCTAGCGGGGATCTCCTACGGGCAGTACTTC. Protein sequence: CASSLTPLAGISYGQYF.

This clone was seen only a few times. Additional DNA sequences in this sample encode the identical CDR3. The chain carries TRBV7-9 and TRBJ2-7, with D unresolved. V lost 2 bases and J lost 0, with 2 bases in between. Germline CDR1 reads SEHNR; CDR2 reads FQNEAQ (reference sequence). CDR3 length equals 12 residues. As DNA, the CDR3 is TGTGCCAGCAGCTTATTCTCCTACGAGCAGTACTTC. Translating it yields CASSLFSYEQYF.

The CDR3 spells CASGGTSWDEQFF. The CDR3 region has the DNA TGTGCCAGCGGAGGGACTAGCTGGGATGAGCAGTTCTTC. The gene calls are TRBV28 and TRBJ2-1, with 9 bases that match TRBD2. Looked up from germline, CDR1 is MDHEN and CDR2 is SYDVKM. The CDR3 totals 13 residues. V shed 8 bases, J shed 8 bases, and the junction held 7 bases outside the gene matches.

This chain joins TRBV29-1 and TRBJ2-7; D tentatively reads TRBD1 or TRBD2 (5 bases each). The V end was cut by 7 bases, the J end by 2 bases, with 24 bases between. The germline CDR1 and CDR2 sequences are SQVTM and ANQGSEA. This CDR3 has 16 amino acids. The CDR3 reads CSARHTLGGLAYEQYF. As DNA, the CDR3 is TGCAGCGCCCGACACACCCTTGGGGGATTGGCCTACGAGCAGTACTTC.

This chain connects TRBV28 to TRBJ2-7; 9 bases are a match to TRBD1. CDR1 and CDR2 (germline): MDHEN, SYDVKM. J was trimmed by 1 base and V by 5 bases; bases with no gene match: 6. The CDR3 covers 15 residues. The CDR3 nucleotides are TGTGCCAGCAGTCCACAGGGGGCATGGTCCTACGAGCAGTACTTC. It codes for CASSPQGAWSYEQYF.

The V and J genes are TRBV11-2 and TRBJ1-1; D unresolved. CDR1 SGHAT and CDR2 FQNNGV come from the germline V gene. Trimming pared 3 bases from V and 4 bases from J, leaving 6 bases between. This CDR3 has 12 amino acids. The CDR3: CASSFGFTEAFF. DNA of the CDR3: TGTGCCAGCAGCTTCGGGTTCACTGAAGCTTTCTTT.

The chain employs TRBV25-1 and TRBJ2-7, with D possibly being TRBD1 (6 bases). V lost 4 bases, J lost 1 base, and 8 bases lay in between. CDR1 and CDR2 (germline): MGHDK, SYGVNS. The CDR3 runs 13 residues. The CDR3 here is CASSGQVSYEQYF. CDR3 coding DNA: TGTGCCAGCAGTGGACAGGTTTCCTACGAGCAGTACTTC.

This clone was seen only a few times. This chain joins TRBV6-5 and TRBJ1-2; tentatively, D is TRBD1 (6 bases). This CDR3 is 14 amino acids long. Deletions cut 4 bases from V and 0 bases from J, with 9 bases between. CDR1 is MNHEY and CDR2 is SVGAGI in the germline V gene. CDR3 amino acids: CASSLNRANYGYTF. In DNA, the CDR3 is TGTGCCAGCAGTTTGAACAGGGCTAACTATGGCTACACCTTC.